This TCR beta chain was captured by sequencing in a study of cytomegalovirus exposure and HLA in healthy donors. Study as a whole: The study placed approximately 78% of its 350 to 400 genotyped donors in the Caucasian-associated ancestry cluster.

The table lists this clone with a few counts. Its antigen is not identified. General study points: Rare TCR sequences dominated, though some public TCRs recurred in many donors. V- and J-gene trimming in TCR beta was tied to a missense DCLRE1C variant by an analysis performed later.

Germline V CDR1 and CDR2: SGHNT, YYREEE (reference sequence). The CDR3 covers 15 residues. The ends lost 2 bases at V and 4 bases at J; junction bases unmatched: 6. Use of 60 Vbeta and 13 Jbeta primers characterized the PCR. Authors' analysis steps: An analysis performed later counted 73 million or so unique TCR beta chains (roughly 11 million of them shared). The protocol was immunoSEQ multiplex PCR, while the TCRdb copy is restricted to in-frame clones and leaves out a portion. V and J calls and clone size follow that table, whereas D and trimming were derived from the DNA. The sample includes under 110,000 clones, around 79% of them seen just once.

Sequencing used PBMCs. The rearrangement uses TRBV5-4 and TRBJ2-4, with 7 positions matching TRBD1. This TCR came from a woman between 35 and 50 years old in good health and CMV-seronegative. The CDR3 DNA follows: TGTGCCAGCAGCTTCCTTCCGGGACAGAAAAACATTCAGTACTTC. Translating gives CASSFLPGQKNIQYF.